A selection of T cell receptor beta chains follows, all from one sample in a study of multiple sclerosis patients with progressive multifocal leukoencephalopathy. TCRdb keeps only in-frame clones here, not all; method: immunoSEQ multiplex PCR. This table has tens of thousands of clones, over 85% appearing once. This specimen was PBMCs, taken from a patient treated with natalizumab. The receptors derive from a human donor with multiple sclerosis. Each CDR3 is given with its conserved first and last residue. The D gene is left open where the match is weak. Part of the rows lack a size; the others show once, few, many or a class for expanded clones.

>TRBD1|NA|TRBV6-4|TRBJ2-7
CASSDSLQGVGYEQYF
TGTGCCAGCAGTGACTCGTTACAGGGGGTTGGCTACGAGCAGTACTTC
>NA|NA|TRBV6-5|TRBJ2-7
CASSPSYEQYF
TGTGCCAGCAGTCCCAGCTACGAGCAGTACTTC
>NA|NA|TRBV5-1|TRBJ1-1
CASSGLPNTEAFF
TGCGCCAGCAGTGGGCTACCGAACACTGAAGCTTTCTTT
>NA|NA|TRBV27|TRBJ2-7
CASRVFDRTSYEQYF
TGTGCCAGCAGGGTCTTCGACAGGACCTCCTACGAGCAGTACTTC
>NA|NA|TRBV7-2|TRBJ2-7
CASRASSQSVLGEQYF
TGTGCCAGTAGGGCGTCGTCCCAGTCGGTTTTGGGCGAGCAGTACTTC
>NA|once|TRBV7-8|TRBJ1-5
CASSYRAGVDQPQHF
TGTGCCAGCAGTTACAGGGCCGGAGTAGATCAGCCCCAGCATTTT
>NA|NA|TRBV5-6|TRBJ2-1
CASSLESGYNEQFF
TGTGCCAGCAGCCTGGAAAGCGGCTACAATGAGCAGTTCTTC
>NA|NA|TRBV5-6|TRBJ1-1
CASSLHRSGYTEAFF
TGTGCCAGCAGCTTGCACAGGTCTGGATACACTGAAGCTTTCTTT
>NA|NA|TRBV2|TRBJ2-7
CASSEVPGARDEQYF
TGTGCCAGCAGTGAAGTCCCGGGGGCGCGGGACGAGCAGTACTTC
>TRBD1|NA|TRBV7-2|TRBJ2-7
CASSSTGTGFGEQYF
TGTGCCAGCAGCTCAACCGGGACAGGGTTTGGCGAGCAGTACTTC
>NA|NA|TRBV4-3|TRBJ1-2
CASSQDRANYGGYTF
TGCGCCAGCAGCCAAGATCGGGCTAACTATGGAGGCTACACCTTC
>NA|few|TRBV27|TRBJ1-4
CASSPSGGNEKLFF
TGTGCCAGCAGTCCCTCGGGGGGGAATGAAAAACTGTTTTTT
>TRBD1|few|TRBV6-6|TRBJ2-7
CASSGQGVSYEQYF
TGTGCCAGCAGTGGACAGGGGGTCTCCTACGAGCAGTACTTC
>TRBD2|once|TRBV9|TRBJ2-1
CASSVSSGGYNEQFF
TGTGCCAGCAGCGTATCTAGCGGGGGCTACAATGAGCAGTTCTTC
>NA|NA|TRBV4-1|TRBJ1-1
CASSRGRGTEAFF
TGCGCCAGCAGCCGGGGGAGGGGAACTGAAGCTTTCTTT
>NA|NA|TRBV5-5|TRBJ1-1
CASSPVGSAEAFF
TGTGCCAGCAGCCCAGTGGGTAGCGCTGAAGCTTTCTTT
>TRBD2|NA|TRBV5-5|TRBJ2-7
CASNPGTSASYEQYF
TGTGCCAGCAACCCCGGGACTAGCGCTTCCTACGAGCAGTACTTC
>TRBD1|NA|TRBV6-5|TRBJ2-7
CASRLGQGIYEQYF
TGTGCCAGCAGGCTGGGACAGGGGATCTACGAGCAGTACTTC
>NA|NA|TRBV9|TRBJ2-3
CASSVGGGRTDTQYF
TGTGCCAGCAGCGTAGGAGGGGGGCGCACAGATACGCAGTATTTT
>NA|NA|TRBV28|TRBJ2-3
CASSPPPGGRADTQYF
TGTGCCAGCAGTCCGCCCCCCGGGGGGCGAGCGGATACGCAGTATTTT
>NA|once|TRBV19|TRBJ1-3
CATTWANSGNTIYF
TGTGCCACCACTTGGGCCAACTCTGGAAACACCATATATTTT
>TRBD1|NA|TRBV5-6|TRBJ2-1
CASSSLTGGRHNEQFF
TGTGCCAGCAGCTCCTTGACAGGGGGCAGGCACAATGAGCAGTTCTTC
>NA|NA|TRBV4-3|TRBJ2-1
CASSQDKGREQFF
TGCGCCAGCAGCCAAGACAAGGGAAGGGAGCAGTTCTTC
>NA|NA|TRBV7-2|TRBJ2-7
CASSPGRVFDEQYF
TGTGCCAGCAGCCCGGGCAGGGTTTTCGACGAGCAGTACTTC
>NA|once|TRBV6-5|TRBJ1-4
CASSPGTPWGEKLFF
TGTGCCAGCAGCCCCGGGACCCCCTGGGGTGAAAAACTGTTTTTT
>NA|NA|TRBV30|TRBJ1-2
CAWSEDNQGYGYTF
TGTGCCTGGAGTGAGGACAACCAAGGGTATGGCTACACCTTC
>NA|NA|TRBV9|TRBJ2-1
CASSVGSLGLNEQFF
TGTGCCAGCAGCGTCGGGAGTTTGGGCCTCAATGAGCAGTTCTTC
>NA|NA|TRBV6-4|TRBJ1-2
CASSDSPRNYGYTF
TGTGCCAGCAGTGACTCGCCCAGGAACTATGGCTACACCTTC
>TRBD2|few|TRBV6-1|TRBJ2-1
CASSELGGGDEQFF
TGTGCCAGCAGTGAACTGGGGGGAGGGGATGAGCAGTTCTTC
>NA|NA|TRBV6-5|TRBJ2-3
CASSYSQLADTQYF
TGTGCCAGCAGTTACTCCCAGCTGGCCGATACGCAGTATTTT
>TRBD2|NA|TRBV10-1|TRBJ2-2
CASSEPSGRANTGELFF
TGCGCCAGCAGTGAGCCTAGCGGGAGGGCGAACACCGGGGAGCTGTTTTTT
>TRBD2|NA|TRBV12-5|TRBJ2-7
CASGPRLAGGPNEQYF
TGTGCTAGTGGCCCCCGACTAGCGGGAGGGCCCAACGAGCAGTACTTC
>TRBD1|NA|TRBV7-9|TRBJ1-1
CASSPGTGRAFF
TGTGCCAGCAGCCCCGGGACAGGGCGAGCTTTCTTT
>NA|NA|TRBV18|TRBJ1-5
CASSRASDSNQPQHF
TGTGCCAGCTCACGTGCAAGCGATAGCAATCAGCCCCAGCATTTT
>NA|NA|TRBV30|TRBJ1-4
CAWNKGGQPNEKLFF
TGTGCCTGGAACAAGGGGGGGCAGCCGAATGAAAAACTGTTTTTT
>NA|NA|TRBV9|TRBJ1-2
CASSGTSGYGYTF
TGTGCCAGCAGCGGGACCTCCGGGTATGGCTACACCTTC
>NA|NA|TRBV18|TRBJ1-1
CASSPRGGLAAFF
TGTGCCAGCTCACCACGGGGGGGGTTGGCGGCTTTCTTT
>NA|NA|TRBV7-6|TRBJ2-7
CASSPRRGQRYEQYF
TGTGCCAGCAGCCCTAGGCGGGGACAGCGCTACGAGCAGTACTTC
>TRBD1|NA|TRBV6-1|TRBJ1-2
CASTSIAGQDYGYTF
TGTGCCAGCACCTCCATAGCGGGACAGGACTATGGCTACACCTTC
>NA|NA|TRBV15|TRBJ1-5
CATSLGQTNQPQHF
TGTGCCACCAGCTTGGGGCAGACGAATCAGCCCCAGCATTTT
>NA|NA|TRBV27|TRBJ1-5
CASSLPNQPQHF
TGTGCCAGCAGTTTACCCAATCAGCCCCAGCATTTT
>TRBD1|NA|TRBV6-6|TRBJ1-2
CASRQGRGGEGYTF
TGTGCCAGCAGACAGGGGAGGGGCGGCGAAGGCTACACCTTC